The T cell receptor (beta chain) described here comes from a study of T cells in Graves' hyperthyroidism and ophthalmopathy. Findings of the study overall: A model using 13 V-J features told ophthalmopathy apart from stable hyperthyroidism.

Trimming removed 0 bases from V and 3 bases from J, with 11 bases in between. Per the germline V gene, CDR1 is SGHNT and CDR2 is YENEEA. The CDR3 has 15 amino acids. In making diagnoses, clinical symptoms, serum thyroxine and TRAb, thyroid ultrasound and orbital computed tomography were all used. The CDR3 regions of TCR beta were amplified from RNA transcripts. The primer set for the first-round RT-PCR of the TCR CDR3 was HTBI. TCRdb reprocessed the multiplex PCR reads via MiXCR and lists one record per CDR3 protein. The sample yields 480,000 or so distinct CDR3 sequences, about 15% seen once. A note on this clonotype: The antigen is unknown.

The sequencing input was blood. The chain is built from TRBV11-3 and TRBJ1-2; D perhaps matches TRBD1 (5 bases). This sequence was found in a woman aged 18-29 years with Graves' hyperthyroidism. Here the CDR3 reads CASSLERGSDYGYTF. CDR3 nucleotide sequence: TGTGCCAGCAGCTTAGAACGGGGGTCGGACTATGGCTACACCTTC.